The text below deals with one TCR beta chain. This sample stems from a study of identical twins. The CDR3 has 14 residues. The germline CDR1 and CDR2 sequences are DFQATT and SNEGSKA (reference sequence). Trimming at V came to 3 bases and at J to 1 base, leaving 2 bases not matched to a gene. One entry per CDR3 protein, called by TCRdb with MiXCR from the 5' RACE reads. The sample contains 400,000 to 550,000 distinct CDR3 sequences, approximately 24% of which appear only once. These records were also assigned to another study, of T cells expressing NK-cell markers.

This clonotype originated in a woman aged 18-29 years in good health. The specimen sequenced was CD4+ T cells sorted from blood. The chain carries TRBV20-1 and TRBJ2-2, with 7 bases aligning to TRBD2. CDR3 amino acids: CSASPSGNTGELFF. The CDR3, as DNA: TGCAGTGCTAGTCCTAGCGGGAACACCGGGGAGCTGTTTTTT.